This section outlines one T cell receptor beta chain sequence together with its context. What it binds is not known. The data were taken from a study of T-cell reconstitution after alpha-beta-depleted transplantation in children. CDR1 is MDHEN and CDR2 is SYDVKM in the germline V gene. V lost 3 bases and J 0 bases, leaving 9 bases between the germline ends. The CDR3 is 15 residues long. Study conclusions and caveats: A year had passed since transplant, and T-cell counts and diversity by then came mostly from newly produced T cells. In some patients, recipient T cells and intrathymic progenitors surviving conditioning explained high day-60 diversity. It was reported that alpha-beta T cells came from several hundred expanded graft clones (about two months after transplant).

Unique molecular identifiers were used in preparing the TCRbeta library. TCRdb itself ran the PCR reads through MiXCR, one entry per CDR3 protein. Of roughly 490,000 distinct CDR3 sequences in the sample, around 10% were seen once. This TCR came from a female patient between 2 and 15 years old who had a stem cell transplant for aplastic anemia, so the T cells may come from the graft donor. The chain has TRBV28 and TRBJ2-1; D tentatively reads TRBD1 or TRBD2 (5 bases each). The sample in question was PBMCs, mostly from graft donor cells, obtained 180 days after TCRalphabeta/CD19-depleted stem cell transplant. The CDR3 loop reads CASSFGTISYNEQFF. The CDR3 DNA reads as TGTGCCAGCAGTTTTGGGACGATCTCCTACAATGAGCAGTTCTTC.